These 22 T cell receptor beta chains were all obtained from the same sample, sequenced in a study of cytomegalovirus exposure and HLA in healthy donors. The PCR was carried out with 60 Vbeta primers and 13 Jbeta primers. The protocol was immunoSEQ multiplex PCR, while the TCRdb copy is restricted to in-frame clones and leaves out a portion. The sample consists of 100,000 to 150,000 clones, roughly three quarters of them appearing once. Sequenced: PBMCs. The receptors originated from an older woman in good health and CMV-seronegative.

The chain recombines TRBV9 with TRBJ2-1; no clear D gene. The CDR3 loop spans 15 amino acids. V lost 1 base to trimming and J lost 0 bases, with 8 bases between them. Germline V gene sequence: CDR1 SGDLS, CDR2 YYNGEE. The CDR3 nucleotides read TGTGCCAGCAGCGTACTCACCAGCTCCTACAATGAGCAGTTCTTC. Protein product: CASSVLTSSYNEQFF.

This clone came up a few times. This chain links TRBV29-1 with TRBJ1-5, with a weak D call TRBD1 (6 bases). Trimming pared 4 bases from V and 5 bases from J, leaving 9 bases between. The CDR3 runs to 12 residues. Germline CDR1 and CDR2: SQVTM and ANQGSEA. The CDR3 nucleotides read TGCAGCGTTGGACAGGAAGATCAGCCCCAGCATTTT. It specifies CSVGQEDQPQHF. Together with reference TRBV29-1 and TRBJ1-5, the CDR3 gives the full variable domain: SAVISQKPSRDICQRGTSLTIQCQVDSQVTMMFWYRQQPGQSLTLIATANQGSEATYESGFVIDKFPISRPNLTFSTLTVSNMSPEDSSIYLCSVGQEDQPQHFGDGTRLSIL.

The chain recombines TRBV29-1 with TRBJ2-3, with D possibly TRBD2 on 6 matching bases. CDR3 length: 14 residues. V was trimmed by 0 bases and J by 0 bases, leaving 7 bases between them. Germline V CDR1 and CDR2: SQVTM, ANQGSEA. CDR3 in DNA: TGCAGCGTTGAAGATCGGGGGAGCACAGATACGCAGTATTTT. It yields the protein CSVEDRGSTDTQYF.

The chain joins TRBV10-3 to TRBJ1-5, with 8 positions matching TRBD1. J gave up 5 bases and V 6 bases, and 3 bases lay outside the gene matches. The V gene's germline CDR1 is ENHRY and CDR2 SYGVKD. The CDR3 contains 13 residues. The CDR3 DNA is TGTGCCATCAGCGTGGACAGGGATCAGCCCCAGCATTTT. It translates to CAISVDRDQPQHF.

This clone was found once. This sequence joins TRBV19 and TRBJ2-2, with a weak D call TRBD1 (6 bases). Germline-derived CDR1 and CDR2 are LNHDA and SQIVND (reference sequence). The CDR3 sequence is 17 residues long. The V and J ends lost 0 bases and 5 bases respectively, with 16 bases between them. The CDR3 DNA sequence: TGTGCCAGTAGTATAGATCTCTACAGGGTAGGGACCGGGGAGCTGTTTTTT. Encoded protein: CASSIDLYRVGTGELFF. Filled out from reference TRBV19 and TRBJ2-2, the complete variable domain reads DGGITQSPKYLFRKEGQNVTLSCEQNLNHDAMYWYRQDPGQGLRLIYYSQIVNDFQKGDIAEGYSVSREKKESFPLTVTSAQKNPTAFYLCASSIDLYRVGTGELFFGEGSRLTVL.

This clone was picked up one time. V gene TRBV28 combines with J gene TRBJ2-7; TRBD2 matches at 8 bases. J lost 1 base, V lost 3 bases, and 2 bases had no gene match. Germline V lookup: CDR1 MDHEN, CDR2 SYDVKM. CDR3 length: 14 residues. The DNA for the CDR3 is TGTGCCAGCAGTTTTAGCGGGGCTTCCTACGAGCAGTACTTC. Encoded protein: CASSFSGASYEQYF.

The CDR3 DNA sequence: TGTGCCAGCAGCTCCGGGACTAGGGCGGATACGCAGTATTTT. This sequence encodes CASSSGTRADTQYF. The J gene is TRBJ2-3, the V gene TRBV5-4, with 8 bases that match TRBD2. CDR1 is SGHNT and CDR2 is YYREEE in the germline V gene (reference sequence). V shed 3 bases and J 6 bases; nucleotides not matched to a gene: 6. The CDR3 extends over 14 amino acids. Combining the CDR3 with reference TRBV5-4 and TRBJ2-3 gives the whole variable domain ETGVTQSPTHLIKTRGQQVTLRCSSQSGHNTVSWYQQALGQGPQFIFQYYREEENGRGNFPPRFSGLQFPNYSSELNVNALELDDSALYLCASSSGTRADTQYFGPGTRLTVL.

In DNA, the CDR3 is TGTGCCAGCAGCTTAGGGCGGAGTACCTACGAGCAGTACTTC. It is translated as CASSLGRSTYEQYF. The chain links TRBV7-2 to TRBJ2-7; no firm D call. V was pared by 1 base and J by 2 bases, with 9 bases between. The germline CDR1 and CDR2 sequences are SGHTA and FQGNSA. The CDR3 is 14 amino acids.

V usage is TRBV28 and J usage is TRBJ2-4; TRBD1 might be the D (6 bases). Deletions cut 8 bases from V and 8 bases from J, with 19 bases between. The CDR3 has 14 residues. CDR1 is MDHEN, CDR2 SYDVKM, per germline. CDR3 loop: CASGQGGRMDIQYF. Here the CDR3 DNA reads TGTGCCAGCGGCCAAGGGGGACGCATGGACATTCAGTACTTC.

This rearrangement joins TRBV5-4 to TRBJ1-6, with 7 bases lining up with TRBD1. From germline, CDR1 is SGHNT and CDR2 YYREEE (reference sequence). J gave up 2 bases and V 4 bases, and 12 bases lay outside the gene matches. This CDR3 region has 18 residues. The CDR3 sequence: CASSPGGGEGTYNSPLHF. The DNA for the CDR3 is TGTGCCAGCAGCCCTGGAGGGGGCGAAGGAACCTATAATTCACCCCTCCACTTT. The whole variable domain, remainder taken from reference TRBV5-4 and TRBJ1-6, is ETGVTQSPTHLIKTRGQQVTLRCSSQSGHNTVSWYQQALGQGPQFIFQYYREEENGRGNFPPRFSGLQFPNYSSELNVNALELDDSALYLCASSPGGGEGTYNSPLHFGNGTRLTVT.

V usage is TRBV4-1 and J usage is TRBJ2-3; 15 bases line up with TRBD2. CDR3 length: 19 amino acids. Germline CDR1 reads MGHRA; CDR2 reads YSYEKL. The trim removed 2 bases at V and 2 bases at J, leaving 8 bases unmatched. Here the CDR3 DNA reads TGCGCCAGCAGCCAAAAGGGACTAGCGGGAGGAACAGACACAGATACGCAGTATTTT. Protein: CASSQKGLAGGTDTDTQYF.

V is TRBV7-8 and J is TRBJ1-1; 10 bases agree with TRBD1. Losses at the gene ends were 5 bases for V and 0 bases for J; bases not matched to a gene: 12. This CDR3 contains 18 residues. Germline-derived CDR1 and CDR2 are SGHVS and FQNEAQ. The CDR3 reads CASSQTGGASAMNTEAFF. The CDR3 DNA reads TGTGCCAGCAGCCAGACAGGGGGCGCGTCGGCTATGAACACTGAAGCTTTCTTT.

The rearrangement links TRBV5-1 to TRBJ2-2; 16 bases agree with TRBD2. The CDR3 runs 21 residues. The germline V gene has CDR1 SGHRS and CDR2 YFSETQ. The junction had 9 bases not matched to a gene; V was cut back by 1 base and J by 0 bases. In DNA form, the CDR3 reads TGCGCCAGCAGCTTGCGCCTGCCGGGACTAGCGGGAGGGCCGAACACCGGGGAGCTGTTTTTT. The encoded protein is CASSLRLPGLAGGPNTGELFF.

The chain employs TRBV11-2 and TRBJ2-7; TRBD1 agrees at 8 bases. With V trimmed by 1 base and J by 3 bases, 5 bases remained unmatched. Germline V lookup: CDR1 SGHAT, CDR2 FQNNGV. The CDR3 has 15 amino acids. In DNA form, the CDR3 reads TGTGCCAGCAGCTTAGGGACAGGGAATATCTACGAGCAGTACTTC. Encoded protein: CASSLGTGNIYEQYF.

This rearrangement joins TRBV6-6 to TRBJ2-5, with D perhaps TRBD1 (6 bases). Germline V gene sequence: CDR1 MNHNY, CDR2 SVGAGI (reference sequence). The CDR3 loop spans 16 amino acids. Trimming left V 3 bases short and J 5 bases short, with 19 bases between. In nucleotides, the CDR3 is TGTGCCAGCAGTTATCTTCAGGGGTTGGGCAGCGAGACCCAGTACTTC. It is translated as CASSYLQGLGSETQYF.

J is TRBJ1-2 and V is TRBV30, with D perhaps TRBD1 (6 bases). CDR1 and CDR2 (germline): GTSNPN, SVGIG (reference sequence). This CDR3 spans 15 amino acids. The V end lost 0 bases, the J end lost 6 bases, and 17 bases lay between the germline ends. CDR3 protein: CAWSVRSGEGHGYTF. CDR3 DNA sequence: TGTGCCTGGAGTGTACGATCAGGGGAAGGCCATGGCTACACCTTC. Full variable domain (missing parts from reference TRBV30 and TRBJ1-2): SQTIHQWPATLVQPVGSPLSLECTVEGTSNPNLYWYRQAAGRGLQLLFYSVGIGQISSEVPQNLSASRPQDRQFILSSKKLLLSDSGFYLCAWSVRSGEGHGYTFGSGTRLTVV.

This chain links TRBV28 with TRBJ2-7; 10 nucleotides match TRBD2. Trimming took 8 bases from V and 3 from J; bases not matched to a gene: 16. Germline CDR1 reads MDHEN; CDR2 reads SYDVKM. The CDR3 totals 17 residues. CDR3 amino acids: CASPPSGGSLSNYEQYF. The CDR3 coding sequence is TGTGCCAGCCCACCTAGCGGGGGATCGTTGAGTAACTACGAGCAGTACTTC.

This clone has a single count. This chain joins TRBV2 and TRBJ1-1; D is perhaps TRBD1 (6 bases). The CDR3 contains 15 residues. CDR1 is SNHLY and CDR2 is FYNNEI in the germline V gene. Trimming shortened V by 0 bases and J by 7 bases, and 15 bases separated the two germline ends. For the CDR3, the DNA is TGTGCCAGCAGTGAAGCGACCGGGGGGGCGGGTGAAGCTTTCTTT. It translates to CASSEATGGAGEAFF.

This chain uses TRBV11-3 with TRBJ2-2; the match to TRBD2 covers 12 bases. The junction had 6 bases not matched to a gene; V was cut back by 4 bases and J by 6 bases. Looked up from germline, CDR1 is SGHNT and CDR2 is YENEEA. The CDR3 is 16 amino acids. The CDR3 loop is CASSSWTSGMAGELFF. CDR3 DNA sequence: TGTGCCAGCAGCTCTTGGACTAGCGGGATGGCCGGGGAGCTGTTTTTT.

CDR3 loop: CASSLRSIANYGYTF. CDR3 nucleotides: TGTGCCAGCAGTTTGAGGTCAATCGCTAACTATGGCTACACCTTC. The chain joins TRBV28 to TRBJ1-2; D remains unclear. CDR1 MDHEN and CDR2 SYDVKM come from the germline V gene. The CDR3 runs to 15 residues. V was cut by 3 bases and J by 0 bases, with 11 bases left in between.

The CDR3 bases are TGTGCCAGCAGCTTAGGGCGGACTAGCGACCCCTCCTACGAGCAGTACTTC. Encoded protein: CASSLGRTSDPSYEQYF. The rearrangement joins TRBV7-9 to TRBJ2-7; 9 nucleotides align to TRBD2. Germline V gene data show CDR1 as SEHNR and CDR2 as FQNEAQ (reference sequence). J gave up 0 bases and V 1 base, and 7 bases lay outside the gene matches. The CDR3 runs to 17 residues.

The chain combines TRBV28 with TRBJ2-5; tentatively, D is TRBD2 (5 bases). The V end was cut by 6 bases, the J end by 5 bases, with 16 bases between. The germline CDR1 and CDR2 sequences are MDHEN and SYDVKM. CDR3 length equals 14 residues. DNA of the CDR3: TGTGCCAGCAGGGACTCAAGGCTTCGGGAGACCCAGTACTTC. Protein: CASRDSRLRETQYF.